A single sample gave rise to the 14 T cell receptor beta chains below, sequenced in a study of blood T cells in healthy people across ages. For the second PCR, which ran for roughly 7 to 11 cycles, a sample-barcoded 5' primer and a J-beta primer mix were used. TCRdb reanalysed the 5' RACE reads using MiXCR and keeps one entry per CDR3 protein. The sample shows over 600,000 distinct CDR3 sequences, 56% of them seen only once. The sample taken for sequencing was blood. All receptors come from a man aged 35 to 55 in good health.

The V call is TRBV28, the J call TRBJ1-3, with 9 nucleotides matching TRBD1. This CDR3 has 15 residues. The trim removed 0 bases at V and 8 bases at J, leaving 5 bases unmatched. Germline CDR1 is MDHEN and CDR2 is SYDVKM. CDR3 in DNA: TGTGCCAGCAGTTTATGGGGACAGGGTACGGACACCATATATTTT. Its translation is CASSLWGQGTDTIYF.

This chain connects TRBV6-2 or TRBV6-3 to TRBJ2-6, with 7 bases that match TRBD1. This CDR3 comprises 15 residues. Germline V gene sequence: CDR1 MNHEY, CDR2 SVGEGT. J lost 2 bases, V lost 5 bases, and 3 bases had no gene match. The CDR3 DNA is TGTGCCAGCAGTCCCCAGGGGGCTGGGGCCAACGTCCTGACTTTC. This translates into CASSPQGAGANVLTF.

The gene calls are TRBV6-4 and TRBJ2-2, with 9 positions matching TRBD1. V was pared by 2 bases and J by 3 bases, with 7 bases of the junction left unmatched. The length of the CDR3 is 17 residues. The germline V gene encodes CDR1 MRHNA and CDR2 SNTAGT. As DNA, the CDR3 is TGTGCCAGCAGTGACAATACAGGGGGCCGGTACACCGGGGAGCTGTTTTTT. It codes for CASSDNTGGRYTGELFF.

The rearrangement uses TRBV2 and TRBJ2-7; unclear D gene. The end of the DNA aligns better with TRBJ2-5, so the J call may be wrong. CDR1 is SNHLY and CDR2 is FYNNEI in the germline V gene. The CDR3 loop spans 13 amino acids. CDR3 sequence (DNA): TGTGCCAGCAGTGATCTTGGTATCGAGACCCAGTACTTC. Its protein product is CASSDLGIETQYF.

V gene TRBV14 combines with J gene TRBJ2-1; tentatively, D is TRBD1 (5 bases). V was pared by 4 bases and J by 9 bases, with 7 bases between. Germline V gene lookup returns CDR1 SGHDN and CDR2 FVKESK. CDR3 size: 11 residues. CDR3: CASSPGFEQFF. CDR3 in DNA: TGTGCCAGCAGCCCAGGGTTTGAGCAGTTCTTC.

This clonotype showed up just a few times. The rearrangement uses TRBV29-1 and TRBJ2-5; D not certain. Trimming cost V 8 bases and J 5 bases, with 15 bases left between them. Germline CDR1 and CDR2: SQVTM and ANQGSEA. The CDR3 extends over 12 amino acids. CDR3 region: CSTSAIEETQYF. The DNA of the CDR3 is TGCAGCACCTCAGCGATAGAGGAGACCCAGTACTTC.

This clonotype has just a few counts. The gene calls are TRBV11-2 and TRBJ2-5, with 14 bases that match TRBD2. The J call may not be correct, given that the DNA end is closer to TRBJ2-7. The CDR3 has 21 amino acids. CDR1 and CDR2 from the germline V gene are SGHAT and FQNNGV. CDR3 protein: CASSSLIQGLAGVHPGDEQYF. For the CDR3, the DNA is TGTGCCAGCAGCTCCTTAATCCAGGGACTAGCGGGAGTTCATCCCGGAGACGAGCAGTACTTC.

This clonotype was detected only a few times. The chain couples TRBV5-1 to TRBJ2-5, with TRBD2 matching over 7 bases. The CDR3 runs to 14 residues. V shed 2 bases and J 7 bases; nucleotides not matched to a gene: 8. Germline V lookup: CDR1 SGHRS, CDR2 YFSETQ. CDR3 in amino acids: CASSLAGTSGTQYF. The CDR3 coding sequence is TGCGCCAGCAGCTTAGCGGGAACCTCGGGGACCCAGTACTTC.

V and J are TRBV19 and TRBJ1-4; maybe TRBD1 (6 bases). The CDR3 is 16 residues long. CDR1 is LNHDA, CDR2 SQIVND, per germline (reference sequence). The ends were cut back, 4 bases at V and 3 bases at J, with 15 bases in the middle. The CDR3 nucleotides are TGTGCCAGTAGTACGAGAACAGGGTCTGCTAATGAAAAACTGTTTTTT. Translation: CASSTRTGSANEKLFF.

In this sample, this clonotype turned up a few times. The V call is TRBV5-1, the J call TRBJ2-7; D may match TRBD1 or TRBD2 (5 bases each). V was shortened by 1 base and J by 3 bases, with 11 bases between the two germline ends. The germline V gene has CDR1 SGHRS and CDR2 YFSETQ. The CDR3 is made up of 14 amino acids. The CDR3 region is CASSLMPGHYEQYF. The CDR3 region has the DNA TGCGCCAGCAGCTTGATGCCGGGGCACTACGAGCAGTACTTC.

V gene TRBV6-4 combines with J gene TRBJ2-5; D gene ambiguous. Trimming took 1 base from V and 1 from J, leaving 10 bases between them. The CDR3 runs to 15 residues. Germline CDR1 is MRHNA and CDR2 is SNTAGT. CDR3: CASSDLIGPQETQYF. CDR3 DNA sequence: TGTGCCAGCAGTGACTTAATAGGACCCCAAGAGACCCAGTACTTC.

DNA of the CDR3: TGCAGCGTTGAAACTCCTGAGGGGCGAACTGAAGCTTTCTTT. Its translation is CSVETPEGRTEAFF. This chain uses TRBV29-1 with TRBJ1-1, with D tentatively TRBD1 (5 bases). Per the germline V gene, CDR1 is SQVTM and CDR2 is ANQGSEA. Trimming shortened V by 2 bases and J by 5 bases, and 15 bases separated the two germline ends. The CDR3 extends over 14 amino acids.

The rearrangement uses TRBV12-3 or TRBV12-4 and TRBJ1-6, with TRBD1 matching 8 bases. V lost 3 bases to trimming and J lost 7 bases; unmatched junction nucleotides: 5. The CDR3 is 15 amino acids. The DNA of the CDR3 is TGTGCCAGCAGTTTGACAGGGGACCCGAATTCACCCCTCCACTTT. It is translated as CASSLTGDPNSPLHF.

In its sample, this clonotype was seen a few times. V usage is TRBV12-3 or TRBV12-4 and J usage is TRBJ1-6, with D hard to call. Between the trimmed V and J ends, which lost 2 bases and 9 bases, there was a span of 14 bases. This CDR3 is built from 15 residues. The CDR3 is CASSLRAGLGSPLHF. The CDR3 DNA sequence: TGTGCCAGCAGTTTAAGGGCAGGCCTTGGTTCACCCCTCCACTTT.